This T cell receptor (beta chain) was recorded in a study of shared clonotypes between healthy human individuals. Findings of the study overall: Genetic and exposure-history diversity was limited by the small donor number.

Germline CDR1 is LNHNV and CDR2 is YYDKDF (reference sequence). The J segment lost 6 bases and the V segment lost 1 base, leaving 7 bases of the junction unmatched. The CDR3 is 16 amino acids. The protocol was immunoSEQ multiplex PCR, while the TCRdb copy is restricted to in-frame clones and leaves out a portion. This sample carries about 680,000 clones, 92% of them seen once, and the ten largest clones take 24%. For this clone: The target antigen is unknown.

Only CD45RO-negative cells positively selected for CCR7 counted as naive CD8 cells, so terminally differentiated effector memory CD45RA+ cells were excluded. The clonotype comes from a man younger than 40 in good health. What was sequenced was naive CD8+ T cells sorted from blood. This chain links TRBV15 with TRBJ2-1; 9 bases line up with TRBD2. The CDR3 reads CATSRAAGGPGNEQFF. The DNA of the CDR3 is TGTGCCACCAGCAGAGCGGCGGGAGGGCCGGGCAATGAGCAGTTCTTC.